This TCR beta chain was identified during a study of blood T cell repertoires in COVID-19. A Seattle source enrolled patients during active infection and followed them longitudinally. Per the study methods: By means of reference gene primer amplification, nucleated cell counts were estimated. Sequencing used immunoSEQ multiplex PCR; TCRdb keeps in-frame clones, though not all of them. Clonal size and the V and J genes are those of that table, whereas D and trimming came from the DNA. The sample shows 250,000 to 350,000 clones, approximately 84% of them seen only once. The CDR3 runs 15 residues. The V segment lost 4 bases and the J segment 6 bases; nucleotides outside the gene matches: 11. Germline CDR1 and CDR2: SGHRS and YFSETQ.

Sequences were obtained from peripheral blood. The rearrangement joins TRBV5-1 to TRBJ1-2, with 8 bases fitting TRBD1. This sequence originates from a human donor with COVID-19, enrolled during active disease. The donor label of this sample is uncertain. CDR3 in amino acids: CASSPGDQGADGYTF. CDR3 nucleotide sequence: TGCGCCAGCAGCCCGGGGGACCAGGGGGCTGATGGCTACACCTTC.